The TCR beta chain described here comes from a study of blood T cells in healthy people across ages. This clonotype showed up many times. The antigen remains undetermined. CDR1 and CDR2 (germline): MNHEY, SMNVEV (reference sequence). The CDR3 has 20 residues. Unmatched junction bases numbered 19, after V lost 0 bases and J lost 2 bases. Overall study findings and caveats: Unsorted PBMCs blocked a conclusive comparison of naive and antigen-experienced cells. A strong correlation between TCR beta diversity and naive T cell percentage was seen.

Then a second PCR, running roughly 7 to 12 cycles, was carried out with a sample-barcoded 5' primer and a J-beta primer mix. TCRdb redid the calling of the 5' RACE reads with MiXCR, one entry per CDR3 protein. The sample lists 600,000 or so distinct CDR3 sequences, about 30% occurring once. The clonotype originates from a woman of 80 years or more in good health. The chain uses TRBV27 and TRBJ2-7, with 7 bases fitting TRBD1. Input material: blood. This chain's CDR3 is CASSLSYRGVGVRSTYEQYF. The CDR3 DNA follows: TGTGCCAGCAGTTTATCGTACAGGGGTGTAGGGGTCCGATCTACCTACGAGCAGTACTTC.